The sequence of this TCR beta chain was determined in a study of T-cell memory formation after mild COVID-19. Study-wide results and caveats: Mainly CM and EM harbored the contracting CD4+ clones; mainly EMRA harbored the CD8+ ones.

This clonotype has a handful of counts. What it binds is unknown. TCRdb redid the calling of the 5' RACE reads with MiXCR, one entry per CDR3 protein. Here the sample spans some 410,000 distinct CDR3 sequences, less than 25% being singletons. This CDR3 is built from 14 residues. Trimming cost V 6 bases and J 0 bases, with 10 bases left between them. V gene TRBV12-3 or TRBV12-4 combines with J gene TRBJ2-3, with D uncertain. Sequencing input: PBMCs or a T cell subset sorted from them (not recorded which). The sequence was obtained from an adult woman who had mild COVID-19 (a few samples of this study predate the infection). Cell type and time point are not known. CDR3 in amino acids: CASSVPPSTDTQYF. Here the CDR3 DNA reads TGTGCCAGCAGCGTCCCGCCCAGCACAGATACGCAGTATTTT.